Listed below are T cell receptor beta chains from one sample, sequenced in a study of T cell repertoires in cytomegalovirus infection. In TCRdb, the reads were re-called with MiXCR into one record per CDR3 protein. The data contain some 50,000 distinct CDR3 sequences, under 25% of them seen just once; the ten biggest clones take up roughly 90%. Antigens for these TCRs are unknown. The sample consisted of CD8+ T cells from cultured PBMCs, taken from culture after CMV antigen stimulation. The receptors here all came from a human donor in good health (CMV status not recorded). Some clones in this sample may be carry-over from other donors' samples. The CDR3 runs from the conserved cysteine through the conserved F or W. The D gene is left open where the match is weak. Expanded clones are given a class, and other clones once, few, many or no size at all.

v_gene	d_gene	abundance	len	j_gene	CDR3aa	CDR3nt
TRBV6-1	-	-	12	TRBJ2-7	CASRAGTPEQYF	TGTGCCAGCAGGGCCGGGACCCCCGAGCAGTACTTC
TRBV7-6	-	few	15	TRBJ1-2	CASSLEPGTTRGYTF	TGTGCCAGCAGCTTAGAACCCGGGACAACGAGGGGCTACACCTTC
TRBV4-1	-	few	13	TRBJ2-7	CASSQERDYEQYF	TGCGCCAGCAGCCAAGAAAGGGATTACGAGCAGTACTTC
TRBV10-3	-	-	16	TRBJ2-2	CAISESGGVNTGELFF	TGTGCCATCAGTGAGTCTGGCGGGGTGAACACCGGGGAGCTGTTTTTT
TRBV2	TRBD1	-	13	TRBJ1-2	CAIRDSPNYGYTF	TGTGCCATAAGGGACAGTCCTAACTATGGCTACACCTTC
TRBV6-2/TRBV6-3	TRBD2	few	16	TRBJ2-1	CASSPGISGPFNEQFF	TGTGCCAGCAGTCCGGGGATTAGCGGGCCTTTCAATGAGCAGTTCTTC
TRBV11-3	TRBD2	-	17	TRBJ2-1	CASSLRGGSGSYNEQFF	TGTGCCAGCAGCTTACGGGGGGGAAGCGGGTCCTACAATGAGCAGTTCTTC
TRBV12-3/TRBV12-4	-	-	13	TRBJ2-7	CANSLGLAYEQYF	TGTGCCAACAGTTTGGGCCTAGCCTACGAGCAGTACTTC
TRBV7-6	-	few	13	TRBJ2-7	CASSPPPGYEQYF	TGTGCCAGCAGCCCGCCTCCGGGCTACGAGCAGTACTTC
TRBV7-2	-	-	14	TRBJ2-1	CASSPSISYNEQFF	TGTGCCAGCAGCCCCTCTATCTCCTACAATGAGCAGTTCTTC